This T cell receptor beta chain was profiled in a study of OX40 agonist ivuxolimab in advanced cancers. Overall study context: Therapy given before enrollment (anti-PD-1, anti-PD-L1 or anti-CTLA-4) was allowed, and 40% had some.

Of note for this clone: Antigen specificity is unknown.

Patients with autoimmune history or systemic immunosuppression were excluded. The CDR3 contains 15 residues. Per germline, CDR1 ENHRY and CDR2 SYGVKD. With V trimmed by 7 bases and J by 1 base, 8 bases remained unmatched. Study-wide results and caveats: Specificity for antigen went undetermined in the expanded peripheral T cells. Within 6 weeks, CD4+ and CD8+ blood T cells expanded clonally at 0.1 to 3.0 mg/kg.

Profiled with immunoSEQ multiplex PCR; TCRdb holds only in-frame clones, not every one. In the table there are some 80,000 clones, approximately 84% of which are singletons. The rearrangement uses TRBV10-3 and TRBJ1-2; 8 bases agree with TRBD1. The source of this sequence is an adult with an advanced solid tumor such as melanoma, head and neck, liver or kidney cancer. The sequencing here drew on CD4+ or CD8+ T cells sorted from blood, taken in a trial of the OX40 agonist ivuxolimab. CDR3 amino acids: CAITLGQGDNYGYTF. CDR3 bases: TGTGCCATCACTCTTGGACAGGGAGATAACTATGGCTACACCTTC.